This TCR beta chain was retrieved from a study of T cell clonality in common variable immunodeficiency. Study outcomes and limitations: Common variable immunodeficiency TCR beta sequences reportedly had fewer deletions and N-nucleotide insertions. Fewer TCRbeta clones were shared among CVID subjects than controls.

This clone has more than one count but fewer than ten. Antigen unknown. The sequence runs out 3 residues before the end of the CDR3; the remainder is reconstructed from the germline J gene. Sequencing used immunoSEQ multiplex PCR; TCRdb keeps in-frame clones, though not all of them. The sample is made up of 25,000 to 30,000 clones, none counted only once. CDR1 SGHTA and CDR2 FQGTGA come from the germline V gene. Trimming took off 6 bases at V and 3 bases at J, with 9 bases between the two ends. This CDR3 is 13 amino acids long. Reduced serum IgG, IgA and/or IgM plus specific antibody deficiency defined CVID. CVID subjects had received replacement immunoglobulin for at least one year.

The sequence came from a human donor with common variable immunodeficiency. This sequence joins TRBV7-3 and TRBJ2-1; D gene unclear. The sample consisted of peripheral blood mononuclear cells. The DNA read from the CDR3 is TGTGCCAGCAGTATGTCTAGCTACAATGAG. Protein: CASSMSSYNE. Given in full, the CDR3 is CASSMSSYNEQFF.